The clone carrying this TCR beta chain was seen a handful of times. These data belong to a study of beta chain features in type 1 diabetes. The CDR3 is 16 residues long. V was clipped by 5 bases and J by 6 bases, with 20 bases between them. The germline V gene encodes CDR1 LNHDA and CDR2 SQIVND (reference sequence). Reverse transcription of all isolated RNA meant that expressed TCRB transcripts were sequenced. Sequenced by immunoSEQ multiplex PCR; TCRdb stores in-frame clones only, minus some. The repertoire consists of approximately 140,000 clones, with 9.5% to 10% occurring once and the leading ten covering 0.65%.

Source material: central memory CD4+ T cells from blood. The chain is built from TRBV19 and TRBJ2-4, with a possible D match to TRBD2 (6 bases). The receptor comes from a woman aged 40 to 50 in good health. This CDR3 is CASSVARGGHLNIQYF. CDR3 DNA sequence: TGTGCCAGTAGTGTCGCCCGGGGAGGACATCTAAACATTCAGTACTTC.